One TCR beta chain is described in this entry. The entry originates in a study of cytomegalovirus exposure and HLA in healthy donors. Background on the study: From about 179 million T cells, an earlier analysis saw approximately 110 million unique TCR beta sequences. Inside one of the first data releases sat about 91 million unique TCRs taken from HLA-typed donors.

The PCR used 60 Vbeta and 13 Jbeta primers. Sequencing was performed with immunoSEQ multiplex PCR; in TCRdb, only in-frame clones are kept and a portion is missing. The table includes about 180,000 clones, roughly 84% detected once. The CDR3 contains 14 residues. The V segment lost 6 bases and the J segment 0 bases; nucleotides outside the gene matches: 6. Per the germline V gene, CDR1 is SGHRS and CDR2 is YFSETQ. The sequenced sample was PBMCs. The source is a man aged 25-45 years in good health and CMV-seronegative. The chain has TRBV5-1 and TRBJ2-7, with TRBD2 matching over 7 bases. The CDR3 spells CASTPLASSYEQYF. CDR3 bases: TGCGCCAGCACCCCACTAGCGTCCTCCTACGAGCAGTACTTC.